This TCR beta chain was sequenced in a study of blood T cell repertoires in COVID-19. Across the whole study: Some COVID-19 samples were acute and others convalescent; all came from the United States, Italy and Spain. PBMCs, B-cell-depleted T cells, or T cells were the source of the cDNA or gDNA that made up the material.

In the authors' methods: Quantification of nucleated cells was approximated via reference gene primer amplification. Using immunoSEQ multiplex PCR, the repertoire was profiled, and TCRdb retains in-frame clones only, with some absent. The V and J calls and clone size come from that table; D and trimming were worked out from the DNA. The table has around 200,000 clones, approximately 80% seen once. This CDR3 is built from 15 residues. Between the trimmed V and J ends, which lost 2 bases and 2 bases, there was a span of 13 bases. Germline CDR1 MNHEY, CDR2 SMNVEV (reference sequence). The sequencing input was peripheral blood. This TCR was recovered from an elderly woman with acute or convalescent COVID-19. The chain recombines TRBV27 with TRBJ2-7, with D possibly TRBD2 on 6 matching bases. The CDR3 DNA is TGTGCCAGCAGTTTAACCGGGACTCTACCCTACGAGCAGTACTTC. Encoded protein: CASSLTGTLPYEQYF.